This T cell receptor (beta chain) was obtained from a study of shared clonotypes between healthy human individuals (dated by TCRdb to 2018 to 2021). Describing the broader study: Two women and three men aged 18 to 49 years were included in the cohort. To increase sequencing depth and limit assay-specific biases, TCR repertoire library preparation and sequencing were carried out by different laboratories using diverse techniques. Blood TCR repertoires of about five healthy adults were deeply sequenced to estimate repertoire size and the extent of clonotype sharing between individuals. Each donor's leukapheresis produced roughly between about 0.8 and 10 billion PBMCs. For each donor, three plates each were used for CD4 naive and CD4 memory, two plates were used for CD8 naive, and one plate was used for CD8 memory. The study at large found these results: Pairwise subsampling indicated that sequencing depth was expected to affect the degree of clonotype sharing among donors. Larger estimated clonotype richness was generally found for naive subsets than for memory subsets. Incomplete sequencing was indicated by rarefaction of sorted-subset datasets, despite the large sequencing depth. Sharing across a few donors was observed for roughly 5.4% of naive CD4, about 3.2% of naive CD8, around 2.5% of memory CD4, and around 0.4% of memory CD8 clonotypes. Clonotypes shared by all four sorted-subset donors showed higher generation probabilities than non-shared clonotypes. The small number of donors limited the genetic and exposure-history diversity represented. Only blood was sampled, and tissue TCR repertoires likely differ from those in blood.

Using the deep immunoSEQ assay, multiplex PCR amplified TCR CDR3 regions from genomic DNA. Extracted genomic DNA from each cell subset was spread evenly across all wells of several immunoSEQ 96-well plates, with each plate serving as a replicate. For sorted subsets, around 200 ng genomic DNA, equal to tens of thousands of T cell genomes, was loaded into each replicate PCR. Purified libraries were quantified with a Qubit 3.0 fluorometer, sized on a Bioanalyzer 2100, and re-quantified with the KAPA Library Quantification kit. Every immunoSEQ 96-well plate was sequenced on a dedicated single-read 150-cycle Illumina NextSeq 550 flow cell. Regarding the original processing steps: The immunoSEQ output contained only junctional sequences without quality scores, so filtering could not match that applied to full-length reads. To assign V/J genes and CDR3, sequences were annotated using PyIR, a Python wrapper for IgBLAST v1.9, with IMGT germline references. Reads were filtered out if the reads had weak V/J assignments (E-value above 1e-6), no CDR3, stop codons, out-of-frame junctions, or ambiguous translated residues. V3J clonotypes were defined as sequences sharing the same inferred V gene, J gene, and CDR3 amino acid sequence. The percentage overlap between two repertoires was calculated by dividing the number of shared unique clonotypes by the size of the smaller repertoire. Richness of each repertoire was evaluated using RTK rarefaction, the Chao1 estimator, and Recon v2.1 estimates of unobserved clonotypes. Generation probabilities for all TCRbeta clonotypes obtained by the gDNA method from a handful of donors were computed using OLGA. TCRdb provides this immuneACCESS table in a form limited to in-frame rearrangements. Some clones are lacking; in checked studies, under half of them reflect an unresolved V gene, and why the rest are absent is not known. V, J and clone size are taken as reported in that table, and D and trimming were inferred from the DNA itself. The sample records about 1 million clones, about 75% of which are singletons. Jointly, the top ten make up 1.2% to 1.5% of the sample.

Healthy HIV-negative adults with no recently reported acute infections or vaccinations were included as donors. All donors were Caucasian adults living in Nashville, Tennessee, USA. CD4+ T cells were enriched by magnetic negative selection, after which naive cells were positively selected on CD45RA and the negative fraction was taken as the memory subset. Blood was collected by leukapheresis, and PBMCs were isolated by Ficoll-Histopaque density gradient centrifugation and then cryopreserved in liquid nitrogen vapor phase. Analytical flow cytometry was used to check the purity and quantity of each magnetically sorted T cell population. Genomic DNA was isolated from each sorted fraction and quantified by UV absorbance on a Nanodrop 2000c. Of note for this clone: This clone's antigen is unknown. Base quality data are lacking; no much larger clone is found one base away.

The sequence was obtained from a man between 18 and 29 years old in good health. The sequencing sample was made of memory CD4+ T cells sorted from blood. The sample's cell subset or site, from its label and the paper: CD45RA-negative fraction.

The DNA is as follows: TGTGCCAGCAGCCAGCCCCTAGAAAATTCACCCCTCCACTTT. It specifies CASSQPLENSPLHF. The receptor chain draws on TRBV14 and TRBJ1-6, with the D gene call left open. The trim is 3 bases for V and 7 bases for J, with a gap of 10 bases between the germline ends. From cysteine to phenylalanine, the CDR3 is 14 amino acids long. Just CDR3 DNA is preserved here, 42 bases in frame from base 1. CDR1 and CDR2 are drawn from the germline V gene: SGHDN, FVKESK.